These 3 T cell receptor beta chains were all obtained from the same sample, sequenced in a study of blood T cell repertoires in COVID-19. Assay: immunoSEQ multiplex PCR; the TCRdb copy retains only in-frame clones and omits some. Here the sample spans 150,000 or so clones, over 75% being singletons. Sequenced: PBMCs or T cells enriched from blood (not recorded which). The receptors here all came from a man aged 50 to 60 who had recovered from COVID-19.

This clone was observed a few times. CDR3 bases: TGTGCCAGCAGCACATCATCCGGGACAGGGGTGTACTCACCCCTCCACTTT. Translating gives CASSTSSGTGVYSPLHF. The rearrangement joins TRBV21-1 to TRBJ1-6; the table's D gene call, TRBD1, was not cross checked with the DNA. TRBV21-1 is a pseudogene locus. The length of the CDR3 is 17 residues.

The rearrangement links TRBV15 to TRBJ2-2; 10 bases agree with TRBD1. The CDR3 runs to 16 residues. Germline CDR1 LNHNV, CDR2 YYDKDF (reference sequence). V was pared by 2 bases and J by 7 bases, with 7 bases of the junction left unmatched. The CDR3 sequence is CATSRRDRGNVGELFF. Here the CDR3 DNA reads TGTGCCACCAGCAGACGGGACAGGGGTAATGTCGGGGAGCTGTTTTTT.

This sequence joins TRBV25-1 and TRBJ1-6, with 7 bases fitting TRBD1. The germline gives CDR1 MGHDK, CDR2 SYGVNS. The junction had 3 bases not matched to a gene; V was cut back by 7 bases and J by 6 bases. The CDR3 is 13 amino acids. The CDR3 nucleotides are TGTGCCAGCACCCGGGACAGTAATTCACCCCTCCACTTT. Protein: CASTRDSNSPLHF.